These 30 T cell receptor beta chains originate from one sample sequenced in a study of early T cells in non-severe SARS-CoV-2 infection. Each CDR3 protein is one row after TCRdb ran MiXCR on the 5' RACE reads. The sample has about 55,000 distinct CDR3 sequences, under 15% seen once; the top ten hold 1.3% to 1.5%. Sequencing used whole blood. The receptors were gathered from an adult who was a healthcare worker with PCR-confirmed SARS-CoV-2 infection or an uninfected control (not recorded which).

This clonotype has a count of ten or more. The V call is TRBV27, the J call TRBJ1-5; the D is unclear. The CDR3 is made up of 15 amino acids. Trimming took 4 bases from V and 0 from J, leaving 10 bases between them. Germline-derived CDR1 and CDR2 are MNHEY and SMNVEV (reference sequence). The CDR3 region has the DNA TGTGCCAGCAGTTCACTTGGATTTAGCAATCAGCCCCAGCATTTT. It yields the protein CASSSLGFSNQPQHF.

This clonotype was counted a few times. The V gene is TRBV25-1, the J gene TRBJ1-1; D gene uncertain. The V and J ends lost 6 bases and 4 bases respectively, with 6 bases between them. Germline assignment: CDR1 MGHDK and CDR2 SYGVNS. This CDR3 comprises 11 residues. CDR3 coding DNA: TGTGCCAGCAGCGCGGGCACTGAAGCTTTCTTT. It translates to CASSAGTEAFF.

This clonotype was detected ten times or more. The J gene is TRBJ2-1, the V gene TRBV5-4; TRBD2 aligns across 9 bases. CDR1 and CDR2 (germline): SGHNT, YYREEE (reference sequence). Trimming removed 2 bases from V and 9 bases from J; junction bases left unmatched: 9. The CDR3 spans 15 residues. In nucleotides, the CDR3 is TGTGCCAGCAGCTTTGGCGGGGGGGCCTTGGGTGAGCAGTTCTTC. Translating it yields CASSFGGGALGEQFF.

The rearrangement links TRBV19 to TRBJ2-1, with 7 bases identical to TRBD2. Germline CDR1 and CDR2: LNHDA and SQIVND (reference sequence). The V and J ends lost 6 bases and 4 bases, in that order; junction bases with no gene match: 3. The CDR3 length is 13 residues. CDR3 in amino acids: CASSPRGYNEQFF. The CDR3 DNA reads TGTGCCAGTAGCCCGCGGGGGTACAATGAGCAGTTCTTC.

The chain recombines TRBV6-2 or TRBV6-3 with TRBJ2-3; tentatively, D is TRBD2 (6 bases). Looked up from germline, CDR1 is MNHEY and CDR2 is SVGEGT. Trimming removed 2 bases from V and 5 bases from J, with 11 bases in between. This CDR3 is 14 amino acids long. The CDR3 sequence is CASSYALGGDTQYF. In DNA, the CDR3 is TGTGCCAGCAGTTACGCCTTGGGGGGAGATACGCAGTATTTT.

This clonotype was found many times. The rearrangement uses TRBV6-4 and TRBJ1-3; D is undetermined. The length of the CDR3 is 17 residues. Germline V gene lookup returns CDR1 MRHNA and CDR2 SNTAGT. Between the trimmed V and J ends, which lost 2 bases and 1 base, there was a span of 15 bases. CDR3 sequence: CASSDGLGRDSGNTIYF. In DNA, the CDR3 is TGTGCCAGCAGTGACGGACTGGGGAGAGATTCTGGAAACACCATATATTTT.

This clonotype was recorded a few times. This chain links TRBV6-1 with TRBJ2-5; D remains unclear. CDR1 and CDR2 from the germline V gene are MNHNS and SASEGT. The CDR3 has 11 residues. V gave up 1 base and J gave up 4 bases, with 1 base separating them. The CDR3 loop reads CASSEGETQYF. The CDR3 bases are TGTGCCAGCAGTGAAGGAGAGACCCAGTACTTC.

The chain combines TRBV5-8 with TRBJ2-4; D remains unclear. The CDR3 runs 14 residues. Germline CDR1 reads SGHTS; CDR2 reads YDEGEE. Between the trimmed V and J ends, which lost 4 bases and 8 bases, there was a span of 16 bases. The CDR3 loop reads CASSPRVFLDIQYF. CDR3 nucleotides: TGTGCCAGCAGCCCCCGGGTTTTCTTAGACATTCAGTACTTC.

This clonotype was detected a few times. This sequence joins TRBV5-4 and TRBJ2-3, with D unresolved. Trimming removed 4 bases at V and 2 bases at J, with 14 bases between. The V gene's germline CDR1 is SGHNT and CDR2 YYREEE (reference sequence). There are 15 residues in the CDR3. The CDR3 DNA reads TGTGCCAGCAGCCCCGGACCCCCAGTCACAGATACGCAGTATTTT. Its protein is CASSPGPPVTDTQYF.

This clonotype has at least ten counts. J is TRBJ2-5 and V is TRBV20-1, with TRBD2 matching over 7 bases. Trimming cost V 5 bases and J 0 bases; bases outside gene matches: 9. Germline V gene data show CDR1 as DFQATT and CDR2 as SNEGSKA (reference sequence). The CDR3 has 15 amino acids. Here the CDR3 reads CSAQRSTSDQETQYF. CDR3 nucleotide sequence: TGCAGTGCTCAAAGAAGCACTAGCGACCAAGAGACCCAGTACTTC.

In this sample, this clonotype turned up many times. The chain carries TRBV7-2 and TRBJ2-7, with 12 bases identical to TRBD2. CDR3 length equals 15 residues. In germline, CDR1 is SGHTA, CDR2 FQGNSA. J gave up 6 bases and V 5 bases, and 8 bases lay outside the gene matches. CDR3 amino acids: CASSPRTSGAGEQYF. DNA for the CDR3: TGTGCCAGCAGCCCCCGGACTAGCGGGGCCGGCGAGCAGTACTTC.

The V call is TRBV20-1, the J call TRBJ1-1; the D is unclear. The CDR3 extends over 11 amino acids. V lost 5 bases and J 3 bases, leaving 7 bases between the germline ends. Per the germline V gene, CDR1 is DFQATT and CDR2 is SNEGSKA (reference sequence). In DNA form, the CDR3 reads TGCAGTGCTCCGTATTACACTGAAGCTTTCTTT. This translates into CSAPYYTEAFF.

There are many counts of this clonotype. The gene calls are TRBV7-6 and TRBJ1-4, with D possibly matching TRBD1 (6 bases). The CDR3 length is 16 residues. The V and J ends lost 5 bases and 0 bases respectively, with 13 bases between them. CDR1 and CDR2 from the germline V gene are SGHVS and FNYEAQ. CDR3 amino acids: CASSPQRTATNEKLFF. The CDR3 bases are TGTGCCAGCAGCCCTCAGAGGACAGCAACTAATGAAAAACTGTTTTTT.

This clonotype was counted between two and nine times. This rearrangement joins TRBV10-3 to TRBJ1-1; TRBD1 might be the D (5 bases). V was clipped by 2 bases and J by 1 base, with 14 bases between them. The germline gives CDR1 ENHRY, CDR2 SYGVKD. This CDR3 comprises 16 residues. This CDR3 is CAISEGAYGRNTEAFF. In nucleotides, the CDR3 is TGTGCCATCAGTGAGGGGGCTTACGGCCGGAACACTGAAGCTTTCTTT.

The chain links TRBV7-2 to TRBJ2-3; weak D call: TRBD1 (5 bases). Germline V CDR1 and CDR2: SGHTA, FQGNSA. Between the trimmed V and J ends, which lost 7 bases and 3 bases, there was a span of 8 bases. CDR3 length equals 12 residues. CDR3 sequence: CASKRGTDTQYF. Here the CDR3 DNA reads TGTGCCAGCAAAAGGGGTACAGATACGCAGTATTTT.

The chain combines TRBV19 with TRBJ1-5; 7 bases are shared with TRBD1. After removal of 7 bases from V and 4 bases from J, the junction contained 16 bases not matched to a gene. This CDR3 is 17 amino acids long. In germline, CDR1 is LNHDA, CDR2 SQIVND (reference sequence). The CDR3 coding sequence is TGTGCCAGTACTCCAACCCCAATAGGGGGACAGAATCAGCCCCAGCATTTT. Residues: CASTPTPIGGQNQPQHF.

This clonotype turned up a few times. The rearrangement joins TRBV20-1 to TRBJ1-6; D remains ambiguous. Germline V lookup: CDR1 DFQATT, CDR2 SNEGSKA (reference sequence). V dropped 1 base and J dropped 0 bases, with 16 bases sitting between them. The CDR3 consists of 18 residues. The CDR3 region has the DNA TGCAGTGCTAGAGGGGCAGCCTCCCCCAGCTCCTATAATTCACCCCTCCACTTT. Translation gives CSARGAASPSSYNSPLHF.

Many counts were recorded for this clonotype. V and J are TRBV7-2 and TRBJ2-3, with TRBD2 identical over 14 bases. The CDR3 has 17 residues. V trimming: 5 bases; J trimming: 2 bases; junction bases outside the gene matches: 6. Germline assignment: CDR1 SGHTA and CDR2 FQGNSA. The CDR3 is CASSRRTSGGPTDTQYF. DNA of the CDR3: TGTGCCAGCAGCCGAAGGACTAGCGGGGGGCCCACAGATACGCAGTATTTT.

This clonotype was counted only a few times. The gene calls are TRBV19 and TRBJ2-4; D perhaps matches TRBD2 (5 bases). The CDR3 runs to 15 residues. Trimming took off 3 bases at V and 0 bases at J, with 9 bases between the two ends. Germline assignment: CDR1 LNHDA and CDR2 SQIVND (reference sequence). The CDR3 protein is CASSIPGKAKNIQYF. In DNA, the CDR3 is TGTGCCAGTAGTATTCCGGGGAAAGCCAAAAACATTCAGTACTTC.

In its sample, this clonotype was seen a few times. The chain is built from TRBV6-6 and TRBJ2-7; the match to TRBD2 covers 10 bases. The CDR3 runs 16 residues. Trimming removed 6 bases from V and 4 bases from J; junction bases left unmatched: 12. The germline V gene has CDR1 MNHNY and CDR2 SVGAGI (reference sequence). The DNA for the CDR3 is TGTGCCAGCAGGGCCACAAGCGGGGGGGCCCCGTACGAGCAGTACTTC. Translated: CASRATSGGAPYEQYF.

The chain combines TRBV20-1 with TRBJ2-7, with D unclear. From germline, CDR1 is DFQATT and CDR2 SNEGSKA (reference sequence). Deletions cut 3 bases from V and 4 bases from J, with 10 bases between. This CDR3 has 12 residues. Written as DNA, the CDR3 is TGCAGTGCTAGCACCGTCCGGTACGAGCAGTACTTC. Protein product: CSASTVRYEQYF.

This clonotype was seen only a few times. J is TRBJ1-6 and V is TRBV30; weak D call: TRBD1 (5 bases). Germline CDR1 is GTSNPN and CDR2 is SVGIG (reference sequence). The CDR3 covers 11 residues. Trimming left V 0 bases short and J 14 bases short, with 8 bases between. The CDR3 here is CAWSVRGALHF. The CDR3 DNA reads as TGTGCCTGGAGTGTACGAGGGGCCCTCCACTTT.

This clonotype has a count of ten or more. This chain links TRBV18 with TRBJ1-1, with D perhaps TRBD1 (5 bases). V lost 3 bases, J lost 1 base, and 9 bases lay in between. Germline V gene sequence: CDR1 KGHSH, CDR2 LQKENI. This CDR3 has 14 amino acids. CDR3 bases: TGTGCCAGCTCACCGGGGCAGGCGAACACTGAAGCTTTCTTT. Encoded protein: CASSPGQANTEAFF.

V usage is TRBV6-2 or TRBV6-3 and J usage is TRBJ2-5; D unclear. V dropped 2 bases and J dropped 1 base, with 2 bases sitting between them. Germline V CDR1 and CDR2: MNHEY, SVGEGT. The CDR3 length is 12 residues. The CDR3 loop is CASSYLQETQYF. CDR3 in DNA: TGTGCCAGCAGTTACCTCCAAGAGACCCAGTACTTC.

The chain recombines TRBV3-1 with TRBJ1-1; D not certain. CDR1 LGHDT and CDR2 YNNKEL come from the germline V gene (reference sequence). V was pared by 3 bases and J by 1 base, with 12 bases between. CDR3 length: 15 residues. CDR3 in amino acids: CASSHQRAPNTEAFF. Here the CDR3 DNA reads TGTGCCAGCAGCCACCAGCGGGCGCCGAACACTGAAGCTTTCTTT.

The rearrangement links TRBV5-8 to TRBJ1-5; TRBD1 might be the D (5 bases). V was cut by 4 bases and J by 2 bases, with 16 bases left in between. The CDR3 is 16 residues long. CDR1 is SGHTS and CDR2 is YDEGEE in the germline V gene. The DNA of the CDR3 is TGTGCCAGCAGCGGGAGACAGTCCGATGGCAATCAGCCCCAGCATTTT. Translating it yields CASSGRQSDGNQPQHF.

The sample holds many counts of this clonotype. The chain joins TRBV20-1 to TRBJ2-3, with D perhaps TRBD2 (7 bases). Germline values: CDR1 DFQATT, CDR2 SNEGSKA (reference sequence). V lost 3 bases to trimming and J lost 6 bases, with 22 bases between them. This CDR3 is built from 16 residues. CDR3 in amino acids: CSASGAPGGLADTQYF. CDR3 DNA sequence: TGCAGTGCTAGCGGGGCCCCGGGGGGCCTTGCTGATACGCAGTATTTT.

The V gene is TRBV5-4, the J gene TRBJ2-7; 8 positions agree with TRBD2. Trimming took 5 bases from V and 5 from J; bases not matched to a gene: 9. The germline CDR1 and CDR2 sequences are SGHNT and YYREEE (reference sequence). This CDR3 is built from 14 residues. CDR3 DNA: TGTGCCAGCAGTTCGGGGGGGCGCTTCAACGAGCAGTACTTC. Translated: CASSSGGRFNEQYF.

The V call is TRBV7-2, the J call TRBJ2-5; D is possibly TRBD2 (7 bases). The V end lost 8 bases, the J end lost 5 bases, and 21 bases lay between the germline ends. The CDR3 extends over 15 amino acids. Germline V lookup: CDR1 SGHTA, CDR2 FQGNSA. CDR3 region: CASLGRGRGWETQYF. The CDR3 DNA reads as TGTGCCAGCCTAGGGCGGGGGCGAGGATGGGAGACCCAGTACTTC.

Many counts were recorded for this clonotype. The chain carries TRBV5-4 and TRBJ2-1, with 13 positions matching TRBD2. V lost 0 bases, J lost 8 bases, and 8 bases stayed unmatched. CDR3 length: 17 amino acids. Germline V gene data show CDR1 as SGHNT and CDR2 as YYREEE (reference sequence). This CDR3 reads CASSLAPTSGGRDEQFF. The CDR3 DNA follows: TGTGCCAGCAGCTTGGCCCCGACTAGCGGGGGGAGGGATGAGCAGTTCTTC. Supplemented by reference TRBV5-4 and TRBJ2-1, the full variable domain reads ETGVTQSPTHLIKTRGQQVTLRCSSQSGHNTVSWYQQALGQGPQFIFQYYREEENGRGNFPPRFSGLQFPNYSSELNVNALELDDSALYLCASSLAPTSGGRDEQFFGPGTRLTVL.